This T cell receptor beta chain was found in a study of regulatory T cells in long-lasting Graves disease. Study results and caveats: Less diverse TCR repertoires were seen in persistent Graves' patients than in newly diagnosed ones.

CDR3 regions were amplified by Arm-PCR using iRepertoire HTBI primers to build TCR beta libraries. MiXCR, applied by TCRdb to the multiplex PCR reads, yields one record per CDR3 protein. The repertoire has 400,000 to 500,000 distinct CDR3 sequences, approximately 14% of them found once; the top ten carry around a sixth. The CDR3 is made up of 13 amino acids. Germline-derived CDR1 and CDR2 are MGHRA and YSYEKL. V dropped 1 base and J dropped 5 bases, with 6 bases sitting between them. The table lists this clonotype with a few counts. Its antigen is unknown. Time point of the sample: newly diagnosed GD, antithyroid drugs for less than 3 months. The authors made the TCR library using RNA they extracted from PBMCs. The sample also formed part of further work on T cells in Graves' hyperthyroidism and ophthalmopathy. That study adds: HTBI primers drove first-round RT-PCR of the TCR CDR3. Researchers found most expanded thyroid clonotypes above 0.001 in blood as well.

The gene calls are TRBV4-1 and TRBJ2-1; D uncertain. This TCR came from a woman between 45 and 60 years old with Graves disease. Sequences were derived from peripheral blood mononuclear cells (PBMCs), sampled at new diagnosis, from a patient treated with antithyroid drugs. The CDR3 coding sequence is TGCGCCAGCAGCCAAGCGCGCGACAATGAGCAGTTCTTC. It translates to CASSQARDNEQFF.